The 29 T cell receptor beta chains presented below share a single source sample, sequenced in a study of blood T cell repertoires in COVID-19. TCRdb's table, derived via immunoSEQ multiplex PCR, lists solely in-frame clones and lacks some. The table includes more than 200,000 clones, 82% detected once. Specimen: peripheral blood. Source of these receptors: a woman older than 75 with active or convalescent COVID-19.

The chain carries TRBV24-1 and TRBJ1-2; no reliable D call. Trimming stripped 3 bases from V and 0 bases from J, with 10 bases between. From germline, CDR1 is KGHDR and CDR2 SFDVKD. The CDR3 has 15 amino acids. The CDR3 here is CATSDGLQANYGYTF. In DNA form, the CDR3 reads TGTGCCACCAGTGATGGGCTACAAGCTAACTATGGCTACACCTTC.

This clone was recorded once. The gene calls are TRBV3-1 (or the pseudogene TRBV3-2) and TRBJ1-5, with no clear D. The CDR3 has 15 amino acids. V was clipped by 0 bases and J by 4 bases, with 10 bases between them. Germline lookup yields CDR1 LGHDT and CDR2 YNNKEL (reference sequence). The CDR3 loop is CASSQDSTRNQPQHF. The DNA of the CDR3 is TGTGCCAGCAGCCAAGATTCAACGAGGAATCAGCCCCAGCATTTT.

In its sample, this clone was seen a few times. The genes are TRBV28 and TRBJ1-1; 9 nucleotides line up with TRBD1. CDR1 is MDHEN, CDR2 SYDVKM, per germline. CDR3 length: 18 amino acids. Unmatched junction bases numbered 14, after V lost 1 base and J lost 5 bases. The CDR3: CASSLSILGQGIGTEAFF. CDR3 nucleotides: TGTGCCAGCAGTTTATCTATTTTGGGACAGGGAATAGGGACTGAAGCTTTCTTT.

This chain links TRBV6-5 with TRBJ1-2; maybe TRBD1 (5 bases). V shed 6 bases and J shed 3 bases, with 11 bases lying between them. Germline values: CDR1 MNHEY, CDR2 SVGAGI. The CDR3 has 13 amino acids. The CDR3 here is CASRAGPDYGYTF. DNA for the CDR3: TGTGCCAGCAGGGCAGGGCCTGACTATGGCTACACCTTC.

This rearrangement joins TRBV28 to TRBJ1-4; 8 nucleotides align to TRBD1. Germline CDR1 MDHEN, CDR2 SYDVKM. V dropped 7 bases and J dropped 7; count of bases not matched to a gene: 5. The length of the CDR3 is 13 residues. CDR3 DNA: TGTGCCAGCATCGACAGGGGCAGTGAAAAACTGTTTTTT. Its protein is CASIDRGSEKLFF.

This chain joins TRBV5-3 and TRBJ1-5; D remains unclear. TRBV5-3 is identified as an open reading frame with a role that is uncertain. V gave up 4 bases and J gave up 4 bases, with 15 bases separating them. This CDR3 is 15 amino acids long. CDR3 sequence reads: CARSPPTGGNQPQHF. Here the CDR3 DNA reads TGTGCCAGAAGCCCCCCGACGGGAGGGAATCAGCCCCAGCATTTT.

The rearrangement links TRBV7-7 to TRBJ2-7; unclear D gene. The germline V gene encodes CDR1 SSHAT and CDR2 FNYEAQ (reference sequence). The CDR3 has 14 residues. The CDR3 coding sequence is TGTGCTAGTTCACAGCTTCCTGGCCCCTACGAGCAGTACTTC. This gives the protein CASSQLPGPYEQYF.

V is TRBV18 and J is TRBJ2-7; 7 nucleotides align to TRBD1. The V and J ends lost 3 bases and 4 bases, in that order; junction bases with no gene match: 6. The CDR3 has 14 amino acids. In germline, CDR1 is KGHSH, CDR2 LQKENI. In DNA, the CDR3 is TGTGCCAGCTCACCGCGGACAGGCGGGTACGAGCAGTACTTC. Protein product: CASSPRTGGYEQYF.

A word on this clone: Other DNA sequences in the sample encode the same CDR3. V usage is TRBV28 and J usage is TRBJ1-1; no definite D call. Germline loops: CDR1 MDHEN, CDR2 SYDVKM. The CDR3 is made up of 14 amino acids. V gave up 4 bases and J gave up 0 bases, with 9 bases separating them. The CDR3 reads CASSSRQVNTEAFF. For the CDR3, the DNA is TGTGCCAGCAGTTCTCGCCAGGTGAACACTGAAGCTTTCTTT.

The chain joins TRBV19 to TRBJ1-2; no reliable D call. In germline, CDR1 is LNHDA, CDR2 SQIVND (reference sequence). V lost 4 bases, J lost 0 bases, and 6 bases lay in between. The CDR3 spans 13 residues. The DNA for the CDR3 is TGTGCCAGTAGTACGGGTGCTAACTATGGCTACACCTTC. As protein: CASSTGANYGYTF. Drawing the rest from reference TRBV19 and TRBJ1-2, the complete variable domain is DGGITQSPKYLFRKEGQNVTLSCEQNLNHDAMYWYRQDPGQGLRLIYYSQIVNDFQKGDIAEGYSVSREKKESFPLTVTSAQKNPTAFYLCASSTGANYGYTFGSGTRLTVV.

This rearrangement joins TRBV18 to TRBJ1-1; TRBD1 agrees at 9 bases. Germline V gene lookup returns CDR1 KGHSH and CDR2 LQKENI. The trim removed 2 bases at V and 1 base at J, leaving 5 bases unmatched. The CDR3 is made up of 16 amino acids. CDR3 nucleotides: TGTGCCAGCTCACCATACAGGGGGCAGGGGAACACTGAAGCTTTCTTT. Translating gives CASSPYRGQGNTEAFF.

V usage is TRBV30 and J usage is TRBJ2-7; tentative D call: TRBD1 (5 bases). The CDR3 length is 13 residues. V gave up 4 bases and J gave up 0 bases, with 10 bases separating them. Germline loops: CDR1 GTSNPN, CDR2 SVGIG (reference sequence). The CDR3 DNA is TGTGCCTGGACAGGGCTTAGCTCCTACGAGCAGTACTTC. Protein product: CAWTGLSSYEQYF.

This rearrangement joins TRBV27 to TRBJ2-1; 8 nucleotides match TRBD1. The germline gives CDR1 MNHEY, CDR2 SMNVEV (reference sequence). V was clipped by 3 bases and J by 1 base; unmatched bases: 2. The CDR3 is 15 amino acids. CDR3 in amino acids: CASSLQGASYNEQFF. CDR3 nucleotides: TGTGCCAGCAGTTTGCAGGGGGCGTCCTACAATGAGCAGTTCTTC.

The CDR3 loop reads CASTLTGNSGSPLHF. The CDR3 nucleotides are TGTGCCAGCACCCTGACAGGGAATAGCGGTTCACCCCTCCACTTT. The chain is built from TRBV27 and TRBJ1-6; 7 bases map to TRBD1. The CDR3 is 15 amino acids. Germline CDR1 MNHEY, CDR2 SMNVEV (reference sequence). With V trimmed by 7 bases and J by 9 bases, 12 bases remained unmatched.

V usage is TRBV19 and J usage is TRBJ2-6; D remains unclear. V lost 8 bases, J lost 1 base, and 9 bases lay in between. The CDR3 is 14 residues long. CDR1 LNHDA and CDR2 SQIVND come from the germline V gene (reference sequence). CDR3 protein: CASDPGSGANVLTF. CDR3 in DNA: TGTGCCAGTGATCCGGGTTCTGGGGCCAACGTCCTGACTTTC.

The chain employs TRBV5-4 and TRBJ2-3; perhaps TRBD1 as D (6 bases). V lost 0 bases, J lost 3 bases, and 11 bases lay in between. The CDR3 is 15 residues long. Per germline, CDR1 SGHNT and CDR2 YYREEE (reference sequence). The chain's CDR3 is CASSLVTGQTDTQYF. CDR3 nucleotide sequence: TGTGCCAGCAGCTTGGTTACCGGACAGACAGATACGCAGTATTTT. The full variable domain, with the rest looked up from reference TRBV5-4 and TRBJ2-3, is ETGVTQSPTHLIKTRGQQVTLRCSSQSGHNTVSWYQQALGQGPQFIFQYYREEENGRGNFPPRFSGLQFPNYSSELNVNALELDDSALYLCASSLVTGQTDTQYFGPGTRLTVL.

V and J are TRBV29-1 and TRBJ1-2; perhaps TRBD1 as D (5 bases). This CDR3 spans 11 amino acids. V was shortened by 4 bases and J by 9 bases, with 12 bases between the two germline ends. Looked up from germline, CDR1 is SQVTM and CDR2 is ANQGSEA. The CDR3 region has the DNA TGCAGCGTTGGAAACCAGGGCAGCTACACCTTC. Amino acid sequence: CSVGNQGSYTF.

The V gene is TRBV21-1, the J gene TRBJ1-2; the table names TRBD1, a call not compared with the DNA. TRBV21-1 is marked as a pseudogene. The CDR3 has 19 amino acids. In DNA form, the CDR3 reads TGTGCCAGCAGCAAATTTCGCGGCACAGGGGCTGACTTAGGCTATGGCTACACCTTC. Its protein product is CASSKFRGTGADLGYGYTF.

The chain combines TRBV4-1 with TRBJ1-4; possibly TRBD1 for D (6 bases). The germline gives CDR1 MGHRA, CDR2 YSYEKL. The germline V and J ends were trimmed by 2 bases and 5 bases, with 15 bases remaining between them. This CDR3 contains 16 residues. The CDR3 bases are TGCGCCAGCAGCCAATATGGGAGGGGGTGGAATGAAAAACTGTTTTTT. It yields the protein CASSQYGRGWNEKLFF.

The chain recombines TRBV28 with TRBJ1-3; D remains ambiguous. The CDR3 loop spans 14 amino acids. Germline values: CDR1 MDHEN, CDR2 SYDVKM. The V end lost 2 bases, the J end lost 4 bases, and 9 bases lay between the germline ends. The CDR3: CASSLGQVGNTIYF. As DNA, the CDR3 is TGTGCCAGCAGTTTAGGCCAGGTCGGAAACACCATATATTTT.

The chain has TRBV5-4 and TRBJ2-2; 7 positions match TRBD1. The CDR3 runs to 16 residues. Losses at the gene ends were 4 bases for V and 4 bases for J; bases not matched to a gene: 10. The germline CDR1 and CDR2 sequences are SGHNT and YYREEE (reference sequence). CDR3 in DNA: TGTGCCAGCAGCGCCCCGACAGGGAAAGGCACCGGGGAGCTGTTTTTT. It is translated as CASSAPTGKGTGELFF.

The chain carries TRBV5-1 and TRBJ1-1; a possible D gene is TRBD1 (5 bases). Trimming removed 5 bases from V and 1 base from J, with 12 bases in between. There are 14 residues in the CDR3. Looked up from germline, CDR1 is SGHRS and CDR2 is YFSETQ. The CDR3 is CASRSLQGNTEAFF. The CDR3 DNA is TGCGCCAGCAGATCGTTGCAGGGGAACACTGAAGCTTTCTTT.

This clone has just one count. The chain combines TRBV2 with TRBJ2-5; 8 nucleotides align to TRBD2. CDR1 and CDR2 from the germline V gene are SNHLY and FYNNEI. This CDR3 is built from 16 residues. The trim removed 6 bases at V and 5 bases at J, leaving 14 bases unmatched. The CDR3 is CASRGNVGGAWETQYF. Written as DNA, the CDR3 is TGTGCCAGCAGGGGTAACGTCGGGGGGGCCTGGGAGACCCAGTACTTC. Supplemented by reference TRBV2 and TRBJ2-5, the full variable domain reads EPEVTQTPSHQVTQMGQEVILRCVPISNHLYFYWYRQILGQKVEFLVSFYNNEISEKSEIFDDQFSVERPDGSNFTLKIRSTKLEDSAMYFCASRGNVGGAWETQYFGPGTRLLVL.

The chain combines TRBV7-9 with TRBJ1-3; D is unresolved. The germline CDR1 and CDR2 sequences are SEHNR and FQNEAQ (reference sequence). This CDR3 contains 13 residues. V was shortened by 0 bases and J by 6 bases, with 6 bases between the two germline ends. The CDR3 reads CASSLARKNTIYF. CDR3 in DNA: TGTGCCAGCAGCTTAGCCCGTAAAAACACCATATATTTT. The whole variable domain, remainder taken from reference TRBV7-9 and TRBJ1-3, is DTGVSQNPRHKITKRGQNVTFRCDPISEHNRLYWYRQTLGQGPEFLTYFQNEAQLEKSRLLSDRFSAERPKGSFSTLEIQRTEQGDSAMYLCASSLARKNTIYFGEGSWLTVV.

In this sample, this clone turned up a few times. The J gene is TRBJ1-1, the V gene TRBV6-6, with 7 bases aligning to TRBD1. V lost 2 bases and J lost 11; bases outside the gene matches: 8. Per the germline V gene, CDR1 is MNHNY and CDR2 is SVGAGI (reference sequence). The CDR3 extends over 13 amino acids. Here the CDR3 DNA reads TGTGCCAGCAGTTACGAGGGGGCGATGCGGGCTTTCTTT. The encoded protein is CASSYEGAMRAFF.

The rearrangement links TRBV28 to TRBJ2-7; 8 bases map to TRBD2. V was clipped by 2 bases and J by 8 bases; unmatched bases: 8. This CDR3 has 14 amino acids. Germline assignment: CDR1 MDHEN and CDR2 SYDVKM. The CDR3 protein is CASSLVAGGQQQYF. In nucleotides, the CDR3 is TGTGCCAGCAGTTTAGTGGCGGGAGGTCAACAGCAGTACTTC.

CDR3 coding DNA: TGTGCCAGCAGTTTAGGCCCTTCAAAATTTACCGGGGAGCTGTTTTTT. Its protein product is CASSLGPSKFTGELFF. The chain joins TRBV28 to TRBJ2-2; no clear D gene. This CDR3 region has 16 residues. The germline V gene encodes CDR1 MDHEN and CDR2 SYDVKM. The V and J ends lost 2 bases and 5 bases respectively, with 15 bases between them.

This chain connects TRBV24-1 to TRBJ1-5; D is unclear. Trimming cost V 3 bases and J 4 bases, with 15 bases left between them. This CDR3 has 16 residues. CDR1 KGHDR and CDR2 SFDVKD come from the germline V gene. The CDR3 DNA reads TGTGCCACCAGTGATCCTAGCCGGGGATCGAATCAGCCCCAGCATTTT. Its protein product is CATSDPSRGSNQPQHF.

This chain connects TRBV6-6 to TRBJ1-5; D is undetermined. Germline V gene lookup returns CDR1 MNHNY and CDR2 SVGAGI (reference sequence). The CDR3 contains 11 residues. Deletions cut 5 bases from V and 4 bases from J, with 3 bases between. As DNA, the CDR3 is TGTGCCAGCAGTACTAATCAGCCCCAGCATTTT. Translation: CASSTNQPQHF.